These 28 T cell receptor beta chains originate from one sample sequenced in a study of blood T cell repertoires in COVID-19. The table came from immunoSEQ multiplex PCR; TCRdb's copy has only in-frame clones and leaves some out. This table has 120,000 to 150,000 clones, less than 90% appearing once. Sequencing was done on a sample of PBMCs or T cells enriched from blood (not recorded which). The receptors originated from a woman in her forties or fifties who had been exposed to COVID-19.

CDR3 amino acids: CSASTSGLNTGELFF. CDR3 DNA sequence: TGCAGTGCTAGTACTAGCGGATTAAACACCGGGGAGCTGTTTTTT. V usage is TRBV20-1 and J usage is TRBJ2-2; TRBD2 agrees at 8 bases. V dropped 3 bases and J dropped 2; count of bases not matched to a gene: 5. Germline V CDR1 and CDR2: DFQATT, SNEGSKA (reference sequence). The CDR3 contains 15 residues.

For the CDR3, the DNA is TGTGCCAGCAGCAAGACAGGGTCTAGTTCACCCCTCCACTTT. Translation gives CASSKTGSSSPLHF. This rearrangement joins TRBV7-9 to TRBJ1-6, with TRBD1 matching over 7 bases. The CDR3 is made up of 14 amino acids. CDR1 SEHNR and CDR2 FQNEAQ come from the germline V gene (reference sequence). Trimming removed 5 bases from V and 9 bases from J; junction bases left unmatched: 7.

CDR3 sequence: CASSTGNYQPQHF. The DNA for the CDR3 is TGTGCCAGTAGTACAGGAAATTATCAGCCCCAGCATTTT. V is TRBV19 and J is TRBJ1-5; no definite D call. This CDR3 comprises 13 residues. The ends were cut back, 4 bases at V and 5 bases at J, with 9 bases in the middle. Per germline, CDR1 LNHDA and CDR2 SQIVND (reference sequence).

The V gene is TRBV10-1, the J gene TRBJ2-1; 10 bases are shared with TRBD1. CDR3 size: 15 residues. Germline CDR1 WNHNN, CDR2 SYGVQD (reference sequence). The J segment lost 10 bases and the V segment lost 4 bases, leaving 10 bases of the junction unmatched. The CDR3 here is CASSVGGTGVWEQFF. CDR3 sequence (DNA): TGCGCCAGCAGTGTGGGAGGGACAGGGGTTTGGGAGCAGTTCTTC.

The chain is built from TRBV27 and TRBJ1-6; the match to TRBD1 covers 11 bases. The V and J ends lost 4 bases and 7 bases, in that order; junction bases with no gene match: 3. The germline V gene encodes CDR1 MNHEY and CDR2 SMNVEV (reference sequence). The CDR3 has 15 amino acids. As DNA, the CDR3 is TGTGCCAGCAGTTCGGGGACAGGGGGGAATTCACCCCTCCACTTT. Residues: CASSSGTGGNSPLHF.

This chain links TRBV14 with TRBJ1-1, with D perhaps TRBD1 (5 bases). The ends were cut back, 3 bases at V and 11 bases at J, with 13 bases in the middle. The CDR3 runs to 12 residues. CDR1 and CDR2 from the germline V gene are SGHDN and FVKESK. The CDR3 sequence: CASSQQGRSAFF. DNA of the CDR3: TGTGCCAGCAGCCAGCAGGGTCGGAGCGCTTTCTTT.

The CDR3 sequence is CASSSLSRVGDTQYF. The CDR3 DNA is TGTGCCAGCAGCTCGTTATCCAGGGTGGGGGATACGCAGTATTTT. The J gene is TRBJ2-3, the V gene TRBV7-2, with D possibly being TRBD1 (5 bases). Deletions cut 4 bases from V and 6 bases from J, with 17 bases between. Germline V gene lookup returns CDR1 SGHTA and CDR2 FQGNSA. The CDR3 has 15 residues.

The rearrangement joins TRBV24-1 to TRBJ2-1; D gene ambiguous. This CDR3 region has 12 residues. Germline lookup yields CDR1 KGHDR and CDR2 SFDVKD. The V end lost 1 base, the J end lost 9 bases, and 6 bases lay between the germline ends. The CDR3 protein is CATSDFIGEQFF. The CDR3 DNA reads as TGTGCCACCAGTGATTTTATCGGTGAGCAGTTCTTC.

The chain uses TRBV6-5 and TRBJ1-3; possible D gene TRBD1, 5 bases. CDR1 and CDR2 from the germline V gene are MNHEY and SVGAGI. Trimming took 6 bases from V and 2 from J, leaving 11 bases between them. The CDR3 is 14 residues long. The CDR3 bases are TGTGCCAGCAGGGCGTCGGGGGCTGGAAACACCATATATTTT. As protein: CASRASGAGNTIYF.

This clone was recorded once. This rearrangement joins TRBV4-2 to TRBJ2-7; TRBD2 is a possible D gene (5 bases). The V end was cut by 3 bases, the J end by 0 bases, with 12 bases between. The CDR3 has 15 amino acids. Germline V gene data show CDR1 as LGHNA and CDR2 as YNFKEQ. The CDR3 nucleotides read TGTGCCAGCAGCCAGGGTGGGGAGCCCTCCTACGAGCAGTACTTC. This codes for CASSQGGEPSYEQYF.

The genes are TRBV15 and TRBJ1-1; D not certain. The CDR3 sequence is 14 residues long. Germline CDR1 reads LNHNV; CDR2 reads YYDKDF (reference sequence). Trimming removed 0 bases at V and 0 bases at J, with 5 bases between. The DNA for the CDR3 is TGTGCCACCAGCAGAGATCCGGTGAACACTGAAGCTTTCTTT. Protein sequence: CATSRDPVNTEAFF.

This chain uses TRBV10-2 with TRBJ2-3; 9 nucleotides match TRBD1. Trimming at V came to 4 bases and at J to 3 bases, leaving 8 bases not matched to a gene. This CDR3 has 16 residues. Germline V gene data show CDR1 as WSHSY and CDR2 as SAAADI. For the CDR3, the DNA is TGCGCCAGCAGTGCAGGCGGGACAGGGTTGACAGATACGCAGTATTTT. Protein: CASSAGGTGLTDTQYF.

Here the CDR3 DNA reads TGTGCCAGCAGCGTCCTCAGGAGCACTAGGGAGACCCAGTACTTC. Protein sequence: CASSVLRSTRETQYF. This chain connects TRBV7-9 to TRBJ2-5, with D perhaps TRBD2 (5 bases). Germline values: CDR1 SEHNR, CDR2 FQNEAQ (reference sequence). V was shortened by 5 bases and J by 5 bases, with 18 bases between the two germline ends. CDR3 length: 15 amino acids.

This clone has just a few counts. This chain joins TRBV6-1 and TRBJ1-2; 7 bases are a match to TRBD1. V lost 1 base, J lost 4 bases, and 9 bases stayed unmatched. The germline CDR1 and CDR2 sequences are MNHNS and SASEGT. CDR3 length: 16 residues. The CDR3 loop is CASSEGEQGGFYGYTF. The CDR3 DNA follows: TGTGCCAGCAGTGAAGGGGAGCAGGGGGGTTTCTATGGCTACACCTTC.

This rearrangement joins TRBV30 to TRBJ2-7; D might be TRBD2 (5 bases). The germline V gene has CDR1 GTSNPN and CDR2 SVGIG (reference sequence). This CDR3 has 12 residues. Trimming pared 5 bases from V and 3 bases from J, leaving 11 bases between. CDR3 region: CAWAGRDYEQYF. DNA for the CDR3: TGTGCCTGGGCAGGACGGGACTACGAGCAGTACTTC.

This clone was recorded a few times. The chain recombines TRBV6-5 with TRBJ1-1, with 7 bases that match TRBD1. The CDR3 sequence is 14 residues long. Trimming removed 7 bases from V and 0 bases from J; junction bases left unmatched: 5. CDR1 and CDR2 (germline): MNHEY, SVGAGI. CDR3 sequence: CASNPGQMNTEAFF. The CDR3 DNA reads as TGTGCCAGCAACCCGGGACAGATGAACACTGAAGCTTTCTTT.

The rearrangement links TRBV15 to TRBJ2-7; 10 bases fit TRBD2. This CDR3 contains 13 residues. Per germline, CDR1 LNHNV and CDR2 YYDKDF (reference sequence). V was clipped by 8 bases and J by 2 bases; unmatched bases: 3. The CDR3 here is CATELAGTYEQYF. The CDR3 region has the DNA TGTGCCACCGAACTAGCGGGAACCTACGAGCAGTACTTC. The full variable domain, its missing parts supplied by reference TRBV15 and TRBJ2-7, is DAMVIQNPRYQVTQFGKPVTLSCSQTLNHNVMYWYQQKSSQAPKLLFHYYDKDFNNEADTPDNFQSRRPNTSFCFLDIRSPGLGDTAMYLCATELAGTYEQYFGPGTRLTVT.

V gene TRBV18 combines with J gene TRBJ2-7; 7 nucleotides line up with TRBD1. CDR1 and CDR2 (germline): KGHSH, LQKENI. V lost 1 base to trimming and J lost 3 bases; unmatched junction nucleotides: 12. The CDR3 sequence is 17 residues long. The chain's CDR3 is CASSPRAEGRGYYEQYF. The CDR3 DNA is TGTGCCAGCTCACCACGGGCTGAAGGCAGGGGGTACTACGAGCAGTACTTC.

The rearrangement uses TRBV2 and TRBJ2-2, with D possibly matching TRBD2 (6 bases). This CDR3 is built from 15 residues. CDR1 and CDR2 from the germline V gene are SNHLY and FYNNEI. Trimming removed 4 bases from V and 2 bases from J, with 11 bases in between. CDR3 sequence: CASSAVGSNTGELFF. DNA of the CDR3: TGTGCCAGCAGTGCCGTCGGGAGTAACACCGGGGAGCTGTTTTTT.

This chain links TRBV4-3 with TRBJ1-2, with TRBD1 matching over 11 bases. V shed 1 base and J 5 bases; nucleotides not matched to a gene: 3. This CDR3 spans 15 amino acids. The germline V gene has CDR1 LGHNA and CDR2 YSLEER. CDR3 nucleotides: TGCGCCAGCAGCCAAGGGACAGGGGGCTTGTATGGCTACACCTTC. Translated: CASSQGTGGLYGYTF.

This clone was seen a few times. The chain is built from TRBV7-8 and TRBJ2-1, with 8 bases that match TRBD1. Germline V gene sequence: CDR1 SGHVS, CDR2 FQNEAQ. J gave up 9 bases and V 5 bases, and 9 bases lay outside the gene matches. The CDR3 has 14 amino acids. CDR3 sequence reads: CASSPGGSGVEQFF. DNA for the CDR3: TGTGCCAGCAGCCCAGGGGGCTCGGGGGTTGAGCAGTTCTTC.

This clone was picked up one time. The chain uses TRBV5-1 and TRBJ1-5, with D perhaps TRBD1 (5 bases). This CDR3 has 14 residues. Germline V CDR1 and CDR2: SGHRS, YFSETQ. The V end was cut by 7 bases, the J end by 5 bases, with 16 bases between. The CDR3 DNA follows: TGCGCCAGCTCAGAGGGTGGAGGGGATCAGCCCCAGCATTTT. Protein product: CASSEGGGDQPQHF.

J is TRBJ1-1 and V is TRBV19, with D perhaps matching TRBD1 (5 bases). The CDR3 is 15 amino acids. V lost 6 bases to trimming and J lost 2 bases, with 16 bases between them. Germline-derived CDR1 and CDR2 are LNHDA and SQIVND (reference sequence). The CDR3 DNA sequence: TGTGCCAGTAGGTCAGGGTACCCCCCTAACACTGAAGCTTTCTTT. The encoded protein is CASRSGYPPNTEAFF.

The chain joins TRBV18 to TRBJ2-1; D ambiguous. V was cut by 3 bases and J by 10 bases, with 7 bases left in between. Germline V CDR1 and CDR2: KGHSH, LQKENI. The CDR3 is 11 amino acids. CDR3 sequence: CASSPPSEQFF. CDR3 coding DNA: TGTGCCAGCTCACCCCCGTCGGAGCAGTTCTTC.

The rearrangement uses TRBV14 and TRBJ1-6, with D maybe TRBD1 (5 bases). The CDR3 has 13 residues. CDR1 is SGHDN and CDR2 is FVKESK in the germline V gene. Deletions cut 5 bases from V and 7 bases from J, with 9 bases between. The CDR3 region is CASSDAGNSPLHF. The CDR3 DNA reads TGTGCCAGCAGCGACGCAGGGAATTCACCCCTCCACTTT.

CDR3 nucleotide sequence: TGTGCCAGCAGTTACCTCACAGGGGCGAGGGGGCCTACCGGGGAGCTGTTTTTT. Translation gives CASSYLTGARGPTGELFF. The V gene is TRBV6-2 or TRBV6-3, the J gene TRBJ2-2; 7 bases line up with TRBD1. CDR3 size: 18 residues. J gave up 5 bases and V 2 bases, and 14 bases lay outside the gene matches. Germline assignment: CDR1 MNHEY and CDR2 SVGEGT.

The CDR3 coding sequence is TGTGCCAGTAGTACCCCCGCAGGGTTGGGCACAGATACGCAGTATTTT. Translating gives CASSTPAGLGTDTQYF. The rearrangement uses TRBV19 and TRBJ2-3, with a weak D call TRBD1 (5 bases). Germline values: CDR1 LNHDA, CDR2 SQIVND (reference sequence). This CDR3 comprises 16 residues. V was clipped by 4 bases and J by 1 base, with 15 bases between them. The full variable domain, completed using reference TRBV19 and TRBJ2-3, is DGGITQSPKYLFRKEGQNVTLSCEQNLNHDAMYWYRQDPGQGLRLIYYSQIVNDFQKGDIAEGYSVSREKKESFPLTVTSAQKNPTAFYLCASSTPAGLGTDTQYFGPGTRLTVL.

The chain links TRBV5-1 to TRBJ2-7; TRBD2 agrees at 9 bases. CDR3 length equals 14 residues. The junction had 10 bases not matched to a gene; V was cut back by 5 bases and J by 7 bases. Germline V CDR1 and CDR2: SGHRS, YFSETQ. CDR3 amino acids: CASSSGGGEREQYF. The CDR3 DNA sequence: TGCGCCAGCAGTAGTGGCGGGGGGGAGCGGGAGCAGTACTTC.